This T cell receptor beta chain was identified during a study of beta chain features in type 1 diabetes. As for the study in general: Investigators examined 107,917,701 sorted cells across all samples. Study findings and constraints: Moderately but significantly shorter TCRB CDR3s were found in Type 1 diabetes patients in all four CD4+ subsets. High-TCR-expressing cells could be over-represented by cDNA sequencing.

The length of the CDR3 is 16 residues. Trimming at V came to 5 bases and at J to 5 bases, leaving 9 bases not matched to a gene. Germline V gene sequence: CDR1 SGHTA, CDR2 FQGTGA. Concerning this clone: Its matching antigen is unknown.

Central memory, naive, regulatory and stem cell-like memory CD4+ cells were sorted by CD45RO/CCR7/CD25/CD127/CD95/CD27. The whole isolated RNA underwent reverse transcription, so sequencing captured expressed TCRB transcripts. Sequencing used immunoSEQ multiplex PCR; TCRdb keeps in-frame clones, though not all of them. The sample yields 640,000 or so clones, 13% seen once. This sequence was found in a man between 18 and 35 years old with type 1 diabetes. Material: naive CD4+ T cells from blood. V usage is TRBV7-3 and J usage is TRBJ2-3; 11 bases fit TRBD2. CDR3 in amino acids: CASSPRLAGPGDTQYF. The CDR3 DNA is TGTGCCAGCAGCCCGCGACTAGCGGGGCCGGGAGATACGCAGTATTTT.